Listed here are 15 T cell receptor beta chains from one sample, sequenced in a study of blood T cell repertoires in COVID-19. Only in-frame clones appear in the TCRdb table, and some are missing; sequencing was by immunoSEQ multiplex PCR. In the table there are roughly 150,000 clones, roughly 84% of which are singletons. The sequenced material came from peripheral blood. The receptors shown here come from a human donor in a cohort sampled during active COVID-19.

Only a few counts were recorded for this clone. The chain links TRBV5-6 to TRBJ2-2, with D uncertain. Germline V gives CDR1 SGHDT, CDR2 YYEEEE. The V and J ends lost 1 base and 2 bases respectively, with 3 bases between them. The CDR3 sequence is 13 residues long. The CDR3 DNA reads TGTGCCAGCAGCTTGCTCAACACCGGGGAGCTGTTTTTT. Amino acid sequence: CASSLLNTGELFF. The variable domain in full, completed from reference TRBV5-6 and TRBJ2-2, reads DAGVTQSPTHLIKTRGQQVTLRCSPKSGHDTVSWYQQALGQGPQFIFQYYEEEERQRGNFPDRFSGHQFPNYSSELNVNALLLGDSALYLCASSLLNTGELFFGEGSRLTVL.

This clone was counted between two and nine times. V gene TRBV5-8 combines with J gene TRBJ2-5; TRBD1 matches 12 bases. The V segment lost 4 bases and the J segment 1 base; nucleotides outside the gene matches: 8. The length of the CDR3 is 17 residues. Germline V gene data show CDR1 as SGHTS and CDR2 as YDEGEE. The CDR3 DNA sequence: TGTGCCAGCAGCCGGGGACAGGGGGCGGTGCCCCAAGAGACCCAGTACTTC. This gives the protein CASSRGQGAVPQETQYF. The variable domain in full, with the rest retrieved from reference TRBV5-8 and TRBJ2-5, is EAGVTQSPTHLIKTRGQQATLRCSPISGHTSVYWYQQALGLGLQFLLWYDEGEERNRGNFPPRFSGRQFPNYSSELNVNALELEDSALYLCASSRGQGAVPQETQYFGPGTRLLVL.

The chain has TRBV5-1 and TRBJ1-6, with D perhaps TRBD1 (5 bases). The CDR3 runs to 15 residues. Trimming pared 4 bases from V and 7 bases from J, leaving 15 bases between. Germline CDR1 SGHRS, CDR2 YFSETQ. DNA for the CDR3: TGCGCCAGCAGCCCCCGGCAGGGTGGAAATTCACCCCTCCACTTT. Its protein is CASSPRQGGNSPLHF.

The chain recombines TRBV25-1 with TRBJ2-3; D may be TRBD1 (6 bases). Germline V lookup: CDR1 MGHDK, CDR2 SYGVNS. Trimming pared 6 bases from V and 0 bases from J, leaving 13 bases between. There are 15 residues in the CDR3. The CDR3 loop reads CASSYRATSTDTQYF. CDR3 DNA: TGTGCCAGCAGCTACAGGGCTACTAGCACAGATACGCAGTATTTT.

The chain has TRBV19 and TRBJ1-1; D not resolved. CDR1 and CDR2 (germline): LNHDA, SQIVND (reference sequence). This CDR3 has 10 amino acids. V lost 6 bases and J lost 9, with 8 bases in between. The CDR3: CASRGSKAFF. CDR3 DNA sequence: TGTGCCAGTAGGGGCAGCAAAGCTTTCTTT.

The chain uses TRBV5-1 and TRBJ2-5; 7 bases are a match to TRBD2. Germline lookup yields CDR1 SGHRS and CDR2 YFSETQ. Trimming removed 0 bases from V and 4 bases from J; junction bases left unmatched: 6. This CDR3 has 15 residues. The CDR3 region is CASSLAKGGPETQYF. Written as DNA, the CDR3 is TGCGCCAGCAGCTTGGCCAAGGGAGGGCCAGAGACCCAGTACTTC.

The chain couples TRBV5-1 to TRBJ1-1; TRBD1 might be the D (5 bases). This CDR3 contains 16 residues. V was clipped by 0 bases and J by 5 bases, with 17 bases between them. Per germline, CDR1 SGHRS and CDR2 YFSETQ. This chain's CDR3 is CASSLGQSGLGTEAFF. The CDR3 nucleotides are TGCGCCAGCAGCTTGGGACAGTCCGGGTTGGGGACTGAAGCTTTCTTT.

The chain links TRBV5-8 to TRBJ1-5; 9 nucleotides agree with TRBD1. With 3 bases clipped from V and 0 bases from J, the junction kept 4 bases outside the gene matches. The CDR3 has 16 residues. Per the germline V gene, CDR1 is SGHTS and CDR2 is YDEGEE. CDR3 loop: CASSSGTGTSNQPQHF. CDR3 nucleotides: TGTGCCAGCAGCTCCGGGACAGGGACTAGCAATCAGCCCCAGCATTTT.

The gene calls are TRBV19 and TRBJ1-1; D is uncertain. This CDR3 spans 14 amino acids. Trimming pared 4 bases from V and 0 bases from J, leaving 9 bases between. Germline V gene data show CDR1 as LNHDA and CDR2 as SQIVND (reference sequence). CDR3 protein: CASSSREMNTEAFF. The DNA of the CDR3 is TGTGCCAGTAGTAGTCGGGAAATGAACACTGAAGCTTTCTTT. The complete variable domain, with remaining parts taken from reference TRBV19 and TRBJ1-1, reads DGGITQSPKYLFRKEGQNVTLSCEQNLNHDAMYWYRQDPGQGLRLIYYSQIVNDFQKGDIAEGYSVSREKKESFPLTVTSAQKNPTAFYLCASSSREMNTEAFFGQGTRLTVV.

The CDR3 region is CASTLRGPSTDTQYF. The CDR3 nucleotides are TGCGCCAGCACCCTGCGGGGGCCCAGCACAGATACGCAGTATTTT. V and J are TRBV5-1 and TRBJ2-3; a possible D gene is TRBD2 (7 bases). V lost 6 bases and J lost 0, with 14 bases in between. The CDR3 has 15 residues. Looked up from germline, CDR1 is SGHRS and CDR2 is YFSETQ. The variable domain in full, with the rest retrieved from reference TRBV5-1 and TRBJ2-3, is KAGVTQTPRYLIKTRGQQVTLSCSPISGHRSVSWYQQTPGQGLQFLFEYFSETQRNKGNFPGRFSGRQFSNSRSEMNVSTLELGDSALYLCASTLRGPSTDTQYFGPGTRLTVL.

V is TRBV5-1 and J is TRBJ2-2, with a possible D match to TRBD1 (5 bases). The CDR3 loop spans 15 amino acids. Trimming left V 0 bases short and J 5 bases short, with 11 bases between. CDR1 is SGHRS, CDR2 YFSETQ, per germline. The CDR3 DNA follows: TGCGCCAGCAGCTTGGATGGGGCAAGGACCGGGGAGCTGTTTTTT. Amino acids: CASSLDGARTGELFF. Together with reference TRBV5-1 and TRBJ2-2, the CDR3 gives the full variable domain: KAGVTQTPRYLIKTRGQQVTLSCSPISGHRSVSWYQQTPGQGLQFLFEYFSETQRNKGNFPGRFSGRQFSNSRSEMNVSTLELGDSALYLCASSLDGARTGELFFGEGSRLTVL.

The V call is TRBV19, the J call TRBJ1-5; TRBD1 matches at 8 bases. The ends lost 5 bases at V and 3 bases at J; junction bases unmatched: 3. The CDR3 consists of 14 residues. Germline CDR1 LNHDA, CDR2 SQIVND (reference sequence). DNA for the CDR3: TGTGCCAGTAGTGAGGACAGGGTCAATCAGCCCCAGCATTTT. Translating gives CASSEDRVNQPQHF.

The chain combines TRBV28 with TRBJ1-3, with D possibly TRBD1 on 5 matching bases. V gave up 2 bases and J gave up 5 bases, with 10 bases separating them. The CDR3 runs to 14 residues. Germline assignment: CDR1 MDHEN and CDR2 SYDVKM. CDR3 sequence: CASSLKGARNTIYF. Here the CDR3 DNA reads TGTGCCAGCAGTTTAAAAGGGGCTCGAAACACCATATATTTT.

The genes are TRBV28 and TRBJ1-6, with D unclear. The ends were cut back, 2 bases at V and 6 bases at J, with 8 bases in the middle. CDR3 size: 14 residues. Germline CDR1 is MDHEN and CDR2 is SYDVKM. CDR3 bases: TGTGCCAGCAGTTTAGGTACGGGTAATTCACCCCTCCACTTT. Protein: CASSLGTGNSPLHF.

The gene calls are TRBV6-5 and TRBJ2-7, with TRBD1 matching over 8 bases. Germline loops: CDR1 MNHEY, CDR2 SVGAGI. Germline trimming cut 6 bases from V and 2 bases from J; bases unmatched to any gene: 6. The CDR3 spans 14 residues. The CDR3 nucleotides are TGTGCCAGCAGATTGACAGGGGTTGCCTACGAGCAGTACTTC. It codes for CASRLTGVAYEQYF.